The subject of this entry is one TCR beta chain. Its cognate antigen is unknown. The conserved closing phenylalanine or tryptophan is absent in this CDR3, likely reflecting a read error. The limits of the CDR3 on the DNA are not certain, so only TCRdb's listed CDR3 is given. Genomic DNA provided the template from which TCR beta VDJ and CDR3 profiles were obtained. TCRdb reprocessed the reads via MiXCR and lists one record per CDR3 protein. The sample lists about half a million distinct CDR3 sequences, approximately 32% occurring once. This specimen belongs to a study of CD8+CD57+ T cells in acquired aplastic anemia. The CDR3 is made up of 11 amino acids, end residues included. Germline values: CDR1 LNHDA, CDR2 SQIVND (reference sequence). Previously, flow cytometry had revealed CD8+CD57+ cell expansion in the patients chosen for sequencing. Study results and limitations: Some 31 sequences, all CD8+ CDR3, were shared between patients and controls.

The origin of this receptor is a human donor with aplastic anemia. The chain employs TRBV19 and TRBJ2-3. Sequencing input: sorted CD4+, CD8+, or CD8+CD57+ T cells (not recorded which) from PBMCs. CDR3 sequence: CASSLRHRQDY.